This record covers a single TCR beta chain. The data derive from a study of blood T cell repertoires in COVID-19. At the level of the study: Researchers got acute and convalescent COVID-19 samples from the United States, Italy and Spain. In each case, the material was cDNA or gDNA derived from T cells, B-cell-depleted T cells, or PBMCs.

Germline V gives CDR1 SGHAT, CDR2 FQNNGV. CDR3 length: 14 amino acids. V shed 5 bases and J shed 5 bases, with 15 bases lying between them. As processed by the authors: By means of reference gene primer amplification, nucleated cell counts were estimated. TCRdb's table, derived via immunoSEQ multiplex PCR, lists solely in-frame clones and lacks some. The D gene and trimming were derived from the DNA, and the V and J assignments and clone size from that table. This table has 200,000 to 300,000 clones, 75% to 90% appearing once. The source is a woman aged 40 to 50 who had recovered from COVID-19. Sample: peripheral blood. V usage is TRBV11-2 and J usage is TRBJ1-2, with no clear D. CDR3 sequence (DNA): TGTGCCAGCAGCCCCTTTGACACGGTGTATGGCTACACCTTC. Protein sequence: CASSPFDTVYGYTF.